Listed below are T cell receptor beta chains from one sample, sequenced in a study of T-cell memory formation after mild COVID-19. MiXCR, applied by TCRdb to the 5' RACE reads, yields one record per CDR3 protein. The sample has approximately 500,000 distinct CDR3 sequences, more than 20% seen once. Sequencing was done on a sample of PBMCs or a T cell subset sorted from them (not recorded which). The receptors originated from an adult woman who had mild COVID-19 (a few samples of this study predate the infection). Cell type and time point are not known. CDR3s include the opening cysteine and the closing phenylalanine or tryptophan.

V	J	CDR3
TRBV25-1	TRBJ2-2	CASSWDRDTGELFF
TRBV4-1	TRBJ2-2	CASSQFLSGSTNTGELFF
TRBV6-2/TRBV6-3	TRBJ2-7	CATYYGTSGSRSYEQYF
TRBV12-3/TRBV12-4	TRBJ2-1	CASSLSQGTYNEQFF
TRBV29-1	TRBJ2-2	CSPRSGGNTGELFF
TRBV29-1	TRBJ2-7	CSVGPDSTYEQYF
TRBV3-1	TRBJ2-2	CASATLPGLAGPNTGELFF
TRBV11-2	TRBJ1-6	CASSLSVDQLSSPLHF
TRBV7-9	TRBJ1-2	CASSLAGAGAYGYTF
TRBV6-2/TRBV6-3	TRBJ1-1	CASRWEHHTEAFF
TRBV4-2	TRBJ2-1	CASSPTLAGFSNEQFF
TRBV12-3/TRBV12-4	TRBJ2-3	CASSLGEADTQYF
TRBV5-4	TRBJ1-2	CASSTGTENRVTF
TRBV15	TRBJ2-5	CATKGRSIETQYF
TRBV12-3/TRBV12-4	TRBJ1-5	CASSPNRQGNQPQHF
TRBV20-1	TRBJ2-7	CSARDGVKSYEQYF
TRBV29-1	TRBJ2-1	CSTRLAEEQFF
TRBV12-3/TRBV12-4	TRBJ2-5	CASRPGTTSMETQYF
TRBV15	TRBJ1-1	CATSLEREMNTEAFF
TRBV18	TRBJ2-3	CASSPGSRLAGGTDTQYF
TRBV7-3	TRBJ2-2	CASSSTSTGELFF
TRBV7-9	TRBJ2-1	CASSFVKGTINEQFF
TRBV30	TRBJ1-5	CAWALGAGHQPQHF
TRBV2	TRBJ1-5	CASRAGVGQPQHF
TRBV12-3/TRBV12-4	TRBJ2-3	CASLLAGGARDTQYF
TRBV18	TRBJ2-3	CASSPTTDTQYF
TRBV12-3/TRBV12-4	TRBJ1-2	CASSLSGTNGYTF
TRBV5-1	TRBJ2-3	CASSLGTSGESTDTQYF
TRBV27	TRBJ2-2	CASSFTTVTGELFF
TRBV5-1	TRBJ2-6	CASSGLQTYIHSGANVLTF
TRBV7-8	TRBJ2-1	CASSFLQERHEQFF
TRBV11-3	TRBJ2-1	CASSSSGRALSSYNEQFF
TRBV7-9	TRBJ2-7	CASSLGQGTSYEQYF
TRBV7-6	TRBJ1-3	CASSLPNLGGDSGNTIYF
TRBV20-1	TRBJ2-1	CSARDWGGSSYNEQFF
TRBV3-1	TRBJ2-7	CASSLNPGIEQYF
TRBV15	TRBJ2-3	CATSRGGTDTQYF
TRBV10-3	TRBJ2-7	CAISEILGTVSYEQYF